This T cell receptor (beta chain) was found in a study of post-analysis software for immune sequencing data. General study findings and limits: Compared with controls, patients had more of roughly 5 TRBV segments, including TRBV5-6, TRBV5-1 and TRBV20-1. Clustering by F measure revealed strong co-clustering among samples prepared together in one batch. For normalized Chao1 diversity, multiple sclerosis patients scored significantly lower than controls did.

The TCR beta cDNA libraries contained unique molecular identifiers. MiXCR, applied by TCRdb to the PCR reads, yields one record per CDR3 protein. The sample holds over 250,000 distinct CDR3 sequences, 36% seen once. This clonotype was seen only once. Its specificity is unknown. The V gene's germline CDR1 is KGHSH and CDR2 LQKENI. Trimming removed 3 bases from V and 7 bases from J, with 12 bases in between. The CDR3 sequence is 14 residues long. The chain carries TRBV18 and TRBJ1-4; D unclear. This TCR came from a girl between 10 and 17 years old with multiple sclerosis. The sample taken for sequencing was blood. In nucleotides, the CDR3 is TGTGCCAGCTCACCCAGGCCGGGAGGTGAAAAACTGTTTTTT. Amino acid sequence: CASSPRPGGEKLFF.